This T cell receptor (beta chain) was recovered during a study of shared clonotypes between healthy human individuals. Findings of the study overall: Genetic and exposure-history diversity was limited by the few donors.

The CDR3 totals 14 residues. From germline, CDR1 is SGHTA and CDR2 FQGNSA. V was cut by 4 bases and J by 3 bases, with 13 bases left in between. Some clones are missing from TCRdb's copy, which holds only in-frame ones; the method was immunoSEQ multiplex PCR. Seen here are 400,000 to 550,000 clones, 70% to 85% observed once, and the top ten hold approximately 12%. On this clone: Its antigen is still unknown.

The V gene is TRBV7-2, the J gene TRBJ2-7; maybe TRBD2 (5 bases). The sequencing sample was made of PBMCs. The receptor was isolated from a woman aged 35 to 49 in good health. Some clones in this sample may be carry-over from other donors' samples. The DNA of the CDR3 is TGTGCCAGCAGCTCCTCCGGGATTTACTACGAGCAGTACTTC. Translating it yields CASSSSGIYYEQYF.